This record looks at one T cell receptor beta chain sequence and its context. This entry is derived from a study of blood T cell repertoires in COVID-19. Study-level information: Sources were T cells, B-cell-depleted T cells, or PBMCs; the material itself was cDNA or gDNA.

In the authors' workflow: Scientists estimated how many nucleated cells there were by amplifying reference gene primers. Clones were sequenced by immunoSEQ multiplex PCR, and TCRdb holds only the in-frame ones, with some missing. That table furnishes V, J and clone size, whereas the DNA furnished D and trimming. This sample has 200,000 or so clones, with about 88% found just once. Recruitment covered some 25 US areas and drew participants whose ages spanned about 18 to 90 years. Cohort allocation depended upon clinical history that participants reported. The CDR3 is made up of 16 amino acids. V was clipped by 5 bases and J by 9 bases; unmatched bases: 11. Germline loops: CDR1 SEHNR, CDR2 FQNEAQ (reference sequence).

The sequence derives from a woman between 40 and 55 years old with acute COVID-19. The V gene is TRBV7-9, the J gene TRBJ2-1; the match to TRBD2 covers 12 bases. The sample taken for sequencing was PBMCs or T cells enriched from blood (not recorded which). CDR3 amino acids: CASSLRTSGVSAEQFF. The CDR3 DNA is TGTGCCAGCAGCCTCAGGACTAGCGGGGTTAGTGCTGAGCAGTTCTTC.